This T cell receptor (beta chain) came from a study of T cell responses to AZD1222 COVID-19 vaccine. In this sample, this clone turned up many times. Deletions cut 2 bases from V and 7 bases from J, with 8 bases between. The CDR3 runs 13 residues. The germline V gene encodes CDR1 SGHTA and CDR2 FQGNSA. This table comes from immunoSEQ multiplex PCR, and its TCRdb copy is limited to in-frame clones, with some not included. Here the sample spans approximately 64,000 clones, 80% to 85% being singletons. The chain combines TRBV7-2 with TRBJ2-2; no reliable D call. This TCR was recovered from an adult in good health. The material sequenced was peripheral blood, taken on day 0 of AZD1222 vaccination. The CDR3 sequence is CASSLRVDGELFF. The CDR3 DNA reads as TGTGCCAGCAGCTTACGGGTGGACGGGGAGCTGTTTTTT.